This TCR beta chain was observed in a study of cytomegalovirus exposure and HLA in healthy donors. Study as a whole: Around 190 million T cells yielded 100 million to 130 million unique TCR beta sequences, as an earlier analysis found.

There are many counts of this clone. Antigen: not known. Overall study findings and caveats: Donors belonging to an Asian-associated ancestry cluster reportedly showed fewer N-insertions in productive TCRs than the roughly 670-donor mean, according to what a later analysis found. It was only CMV serostatus that was available as immune exposure information. Reported findings show TCR beta sequences accurately forecast HLA-A and HLA-B alleles in most subjects.

This CDR3 is 13 amino acids long. The V and J ends lost 7 bases and 0 bases respectively, with 9 bases between them. CDR1 and CDR2 from the germline V gene are LNHDA and SQIVND (reference sequence). The PCR had 60 Vbeta and 13 Jbeta primers. Only in-frame clones appear in the TCRdb table, and some are missing; sequencing was by immunoSEQ multiplex PCR. This sample has 150,000 to 200,000 clones, with approximately 71% found just once. Sequencing was performed on PBMCs. This chain joins TRBV19 and TRBJ1-1; D not resolved. The TCR sequence derives from a male donor in good health and CMV-seronegative. The CDR3 sequence is CASMDGMNTEAFF. CDR3 nucleotide sequence: TGTGCCAGTATGGACGGGATGAACACTGAAGCTTTCTTT.